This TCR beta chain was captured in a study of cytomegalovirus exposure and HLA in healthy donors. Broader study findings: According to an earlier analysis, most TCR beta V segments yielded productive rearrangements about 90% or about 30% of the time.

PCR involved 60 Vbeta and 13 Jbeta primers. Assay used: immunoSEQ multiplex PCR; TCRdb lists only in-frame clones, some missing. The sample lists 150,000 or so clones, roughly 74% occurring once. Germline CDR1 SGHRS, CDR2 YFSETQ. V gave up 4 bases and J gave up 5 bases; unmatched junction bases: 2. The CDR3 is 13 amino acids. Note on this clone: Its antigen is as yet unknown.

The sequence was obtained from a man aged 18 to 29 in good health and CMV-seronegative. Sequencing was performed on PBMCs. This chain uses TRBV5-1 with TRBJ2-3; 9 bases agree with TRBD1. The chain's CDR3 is CASSTGQGDTQYF. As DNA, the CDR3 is TGCGCCAGCAGCACGGGACAGGGAGATACGCAGTATTTT.